Sequencing of this TCR beta chain was carried out in a study of shared clonotypes between healthy human individuals. This clone was seen only a few times. From CD4+ cells came CD45RA+ naive and CD45RA-negative memory subsets. CDR1 is MDHEN, CDR2 SYDVKM, per germline. Trimming left V 8 bases short and J 2 bases short, with 13 bases between. The CDR3 sequence is 13 residues long. In the sorted-subset replicate PCRs, around 220 ng DNA, tens of thousands of T cell genomes, was used. Measured with immunoSEQ multiplex PCR; TCRdb has only the in-frame clones, and not every one. The sample has around 1.1 million clones, about 80% seen once.

The chain has TRBV28 and TRBJ2-7, with a tentative D call TRBD1 (6 bases). This receptor was identified in a man aged 18-30 years in good health. Some clones in this sample may be carry-over from other donors' samples. Sequencing input: memory CD4+ T cells from PBMCs. The sample's subset: CD45RA-negative fraction. The CDR3 region is CASFKTGPYEQYF. The CDR3 DNA reads as TGTGCCAGCTTCAAGACAGGACCCTACGAGCAGTACTTC.